What follows are 28 T cell receptor beta chains derived from one specimen sequenced in a study of beta chain features in type 1 diabetes. Points from the study as a whole: Among patients with Type 1 diabetes, TCRB CDR3s were moderately but significantly shorter in every one of the four CD4+ subsets.

No antigens are known for them. Expressed TCRB transcripts were sequenced after all isolated RNA was converted to cDNA. Some clones are missing from TCRdb's copy, which holds only in-frame ones; the method was immunoSEQ multiplex PCR. The sample carries over 120,000 clones, around an eighth recorded once. Sample: central memory CD4+ T cells from blood. These receptors were collected from a man younger than 30 with type 1 diabetes.

This clone was observed at least ten times. V gene TRBV2 combines with J gene TRBJ1-3; tentative D call: TRBD1 (5 bases). This CDR3 contains 15 residues. V was cut by 5 bases and J by 0 bases, with 11 bases left in between. CDR1 and CDR2 (germline): SNHLY, FYNNEI. The CDR3 region is CASSRDGVSGNTIYF. In nucleotides, the CDR3 is TGTGCCAGCAGTCGGGACGGAGTCTCTGGAAACACCATATATTTT.

The sample holds a few counts of this clone. The chain combines TRBV6-5 with TRBJ1-5; D not certain. V was pared by 7 bases and J by 9 bases, with 16 bases between. Germline CDR1 is MNHEY and CDR2 is SVGAGI. This CDR3 contains 13 residues. CDR3 region: CASTNSRGGPQHF. DNA for the CDR3: TGTGCCAGCACCAACTCCCGCGGCGGGCCCCAGCATTTT.

This chain uses TRBV14 with TRBJ2-5; D not certain. Germline CDR1 SGHDN, CDR2 FVKESK. This CDR3 spans 13 amino acids. The ends were cut back, 0 bases at V and 10 bases at J, with 12 bases in the middle. The DNA for the CDR3 is TGTGCCAGCAGCCAAGATAATTTGGTAGACCAGTACTTC. Residues: CASSQDNLVDQYF.

The V call is TRBV15, the J call TRBJ2-7; D gene unclear. Germline-derived CDR1 and CDR2 are LNHNV and YYDKDF (reference sequence). The CDR3 covers 13 residues. Trimming took 0 bases from V and 0 from J, leaving 3 bases between them. The CDR3 coding sequence is TGTGCCACCAGCAGAGATCACTCCTACGAGCAGTACTTC. As protein: CATSRDHSYEQYF.

At least ten counts were recorded for this clone. The chain recombines TRBV29-1 with TRBJ2-7; D is unresolved. Trimming pared 5 bases from V and 2 bases from J, leaving 13 bases between. Germline CDR1 is SQVTM and CDR2 is ANQGSEA. CDR3 length equals 13 residues. The CDR3 nucleotides read TGCAGCGTTCTTCAGACAATAACCTACGAGCAGTACTTC. Residues: CSVLQTITYEQYF.

There are a few counts of this clone. The rearrangement uses TRBV5-1 and TRBJ1-6; TRBD1 agrees at 8 bases. Per germline, CDR1 SGHRS and CDR2 YFSETQ. There are 17 residues in the CDR3. Trimming at V came to 4 bases and at J to 6 bases, leaving 12 bases not matched to a gene. The CDR3 region has the DNA TGCGCCAGCAGCCCCGGACAGGGTTCTGCTAGTAATTCACCCCTCCACTTT. It is translated as CASSPGQGSASNSPLHF.

This clone showed up many times. The chain combines TRBV4-2 with TRBJ2-7, with D tentatively TRBD2 (5 bases). Trimming took off 0 bases at V and 2 bases at J, with 8 bases between the two ends. This CDR3 region has 14 residues. Germline V gives CDR1 LGHNA, CDR2 YNFKEQ. The CDR3 sequence: CASSQDEGPYEQYF. The CDR3, as DNA: TGTGCCAGCAGCCAAGATGAGGGTCCCTACGAGCAGTACTTC.

Only a few counts were recorded for this clone. Other DNA sequences in the same sample also yield this CDR3. The chain employs TRBV7-6 and TRBJ1-6; 8 bases align to TRBD1. Germline V gene lookup returns CDR1 SGHVS and CDR2 FNYEAQ. The V and J ends lost 1 base and 9 bases, in that order; junction bases with no gene match: 5. The CDR3 covers 15 residues. The CDR3 region has the DNA TGTGCCAGCAGCTTAGAACAGGGGGGAGGTTCACCCCTCCACTTT. Translated: CASSLEQGGGSPLHF. Looking up the rest from reference TRBV7-6 and TRBJ1-6 gives the full variable domain: GAGVSQSPRYKVTKRGQDVALRCDPISGHVSLYWYRQALGQGPEFLTYFNYEAQQDKSGLPNDRFSAERPEGSISTLTIQRTEQRDSAMYRCASSLEQGGGSPLHFGNGTRLTVT.

This chain joins TRBV5-1 and TRBJ2-3, with 10 bases that match TRBD1. Germline CDR1 reads SGHRS; CDR2 reads YFSETQ. Losses at the gene ends were 4 bases for V and 1 base for J; bases not matched to a gene: 3. This CDR3 has 15 amino acids. In nucleotides, the CDR3 is TGCGCCAGCAGCGACGGACAGGGGGGCACAGATACGCAGTATTTT. This codes for CASSDGQGGTDTQYF.

This chain links TRBV7-2 with TRBJ1-5; weak D call: TRBD1 (6 bases). CDR1 and CDR2 (germline): SGHTA, FQGNSA. CDR3 length equals 15 residues. Trimming took off 5 bases at V and 2 bases at J, with 13 bases between the two ends. The CDR3 nucleotides read TGTGCCAGCAGCCAAGGACAGATGGGCAATCAGCCCCAGCATTTT. Translation gives CASSQGQMGNQPQHF.

V usage is TRBV6-4 and J usage is TRBJ2-5; TRBD2 aligns across 8 bases. The germline gives CDR1 MRHNA, CDR2 SNTAGT. Trimming removed 0 bases from V and 4 bases from J; junction bases left unmatched: 13. The CDR3 extends over 18 amino acids. CDR3 loop: CASSDSASGSPGSETQYF. The CDR3 nucleotides are TGTGCCAGCAGTGACTCGGCTAGCGGGTCCCCGGGCTCAGAGACCCAGTACTTC.

This clone was seen only a few times. The chain combines TRBV14 with TRBJ2-7; D remains unclear. This CDR3 is built from 14 residues. Trimming pared 1 base from V and 1 base from J, leaving 8 bases between. Germline V gene lookup returns CDR1 SGHDN and CDR2 FVKESK. Here the CDR3 reads CASSQGAASYEQYF. As DNA, the CDR3 is TGTGCCAGCAGCCAAGGTGCAGCGTCCTACGAGCAGTACTTC.

This clone showed up just a few times. V usage is TRBV18 and J usage is TRBJ2-1; D gene unclear. Deletions cut 2 bases from V and 0 bases from J, with 11 bases between. This CDR3 has 16 amino acids. The germline V gene encodes CDR1 KGHSH and CDR2 LQKENI. The CDR3, as DNA: TGTGCCAGCTCACCATTGGGTCTGAGCTCCTACAATGAGCAGTTCTTC. Translating it yields CASSPLGLSSYNEQFF.

The V gene is TRBV10-3, the J gene TRBJ1-4; possibly TRBD1 for D (6 bases). V lost 6 bases to trimming and J lost 11 bases, with 19 bases between them. The germline CDR1 and CDR2 sequences are ENHRY and SYGVKD. The CDR3 covers 14 residues. CDR3 nucleotide sequence: TGTGCCATCAGCGGGCAGGGGACATCGTCGAAACTGTTTTTT. Translating it yields CAISGQGTSSKLFF.

The CDR3 here is CASRAGTPMGVLHF. The DNA of the CDR3 is TGTGCCAGCAGGGCCGGGACACCCATGGGGGTCCTCCACTTT. The chain carries TRBV6-5 and TRBJ1-6; tentatively, D is TRBD1 (6 bases). Deletions cut 6 bases from V and 15 bases from J, with 21 bases between. Germline values: CDR1 MNHEY, CDR2 SVGAGI. The CDR3 consists of 14 residues.

The chain uses TRBV7-8 and TRBJ1-5; D uncertain. Germline V CDR1 and CDR2: SGHVS, FQNEAQ. The CDR3 spans 15 residues. Trimming took 0 bases from V and 6 from J, leaving 12 bases between them. As DNA, the CDR3 is TGTGCCAGCAGCTTAGCAGATTCGCGTGTTCAGCCCCAGCATTTT. Its translation: CASSLADSRVQPQHF.

This clone was detected a few times. The rearrangement links TRBV9 to TRBJ2-5, with 7 bases aligning to TRBD1. The germline CDR1 and CDR2 sequences are SGDLS and YYNGEE. Losses at the gene ends were 0 bases for V and 2 bases for J; bases not matched to a gene: 4. CDR3 length equals 15 residues. This CDR3 is CASSVVPGGQETQYF. DNA for the CDR3: TGTGCCAGCAGCGTAGTACCAGGGGGTCAAGAGACCCAGTACTTC.

V and J are TRBV7-2 and TRBJ1-2, with D uncertain. V was clipped by 2 bases and J by 4 bases, with 8 bases between them. CDR1 and CDR2 from the germline V gene are SGHTA and FQGNSA. The CDR3 is 13 amino acids. The CDR3 sequence is CASSLNVGYGYTF. The CDR3 DNA reads TGTGCCAGCAGCTTAAACGTAGGCTATGGCTACACCTTC. Full variable domain (missing parts from reference TRBV7-2 and TRBJ1-2): GAGVSQSPSNKVTEKGKDVELRCDPISGHTALYWYRQSLGQGLEFLIYFQGNSAPDKSGLPSDRFSAERTGGSVSTLTIQRTQQEDSAVYLCASSLNVGYGYTFGSGTRLTVV.

This clone was picked up a small number of times. This sequence joins TRBV30 and TRBJ1-1; D unclear. Germline V lookup: CDR1 GTSNPN, CDR2 SVGIG (reference sequence). The CDR3 is made up of 13 amino acids. With 4 bases removed from V and 1 base from J, the gap between germline ends came to 10 bases. The CDR3 sequence: CAWTVAANTEAFF. CDR3 coding DNA: TGTGCCTGGACAGTTGCCGCGAACACTGAAGCTTTCTTT.

The genes are TRBV7-9 and TRBJ1-1; the D gene is possibly TRBD1 (6 bases). This CDR3 comprises 15 residues. Per the germline V gene, CDR1 is SEHNR and CDR2 is FQNEAQ (reference sequence). Deletions cut 7 bases from V and 2 bases from J, with 17 bases between. The CDR3 bases are TGTGCCAGCATCCCCCCGGGGGGCGGTAACACTGAAGCTTTCTTT. Translation: CASIPPGGGNTEAFF.

This clone appeared a few times. The chain couples TRBV4-1 to TRBJ2-3, with 10 bases lining up with TRBD1. Germline CDR1 and CDR2: MGHRA and YSYEKL. Trimming removed 4 bases from V and 2 bases from J; junction bases left unmatched: 6. CDR3 size: 16 residues. The CDR3 region is CASSPGQGLFTDTQYF. The CDR3 coding sequence is TGCGCCAGCAGCCCGGGACAGGGGTTATTCACAGATACGCAGTATTTT.

This clone was found many times. Other nucleotide sequences from this sample produce the same CDR3. The genes are TRBV30 and TRBJ2-4; D is tentatively TRBD1 or TRBD2 (5 bases each). The CDR3 spans 13 residues. The V end was cut by 5 bases, the J end by 6 bases, with 14 bases between. Germline assignment: CDR1 GTSNPN and CDR2 SVGIG (reference sequence). DNA of the CDR3: TGTGCCTGGGGGGGTTCCCCCGGAAACATTCAGTACTTC. Its translation is CAWGGSPGNIQYF.

This clone was observed at least ten times. This chain links TRBV13 with TRBJ2-1, with 14 bases lining up with TRBD2. Germline V CDR1 and CDR2: PRHDT, FYEKMQ (reference sequence). The CDR3 totals 18 residues. The trim removed 5 bases at V and 0 bases at J, leaving 6 bases unmatched. The CDR3 protein is CASSPWGLAGVSYNEQFF. The CDR3 bases are TGTGCCAGCAGCCCGTGGGGACTAGCGGGGGTCTCCTACAATGAGCAGTTCTTC.

The chain links TRBV5-6 to TRBJ1-3; the D is unclear. Germline V gives CDR1 SGHDT, CDR2 YYEEEE. V lost 0 bases and J 0 bases, leaving 10 bases between the germline ends. The length of the CDR3 is 16 residues. CDR3 sequence reads: CASSLGPQSSGNTIYF. CDR3 nucleotides: TGTGCCAGCAGCTTGGGGCCGCAAAGCTCTGGAAACACCATATATTTT.

The CDR3 region has the DNA TGCGCCAGCAGCTCGGACAGGAATAATTCACCCCTCCACTTT. Protein product: CASSSDRNNSPLHF. The chain recombines TRBV5-1 with TRBJ1-6; TRBD1 agrees at 7 bases. The V segment lost 3 bases and the J segment 5 bases; nucleotides outside the gene matches: 2. CDR1 and CDR2 (germline): SGHRS, YFSETQ. This CDR3 spans 14 amino acids.

This clone turned up a few times. This sequence joins TRBV6-5 and TRBJ2-3; TRBD1 matches at 7 bases. The length of the CDR3 is 15 residues. V lost 9 bases to trimming and J lost 3 bases; unmatched junction nucleotides: 12. Germline loops: CDR1 MNHEY, CDR2 SVGAGI. CDR3 coding DNA: TGTGCCAGTTGCCCCCAGGGACAGCAGACAGATACGCAGTATTTT. Its protein is CASCPQGQQTDTQYF.

The chain uses TRBV11-2 and TRBJ2-7, with D perhaps TRBD1 (5 bases). V was clipped by 4 bases and J by 6 bases, with 10 bases between them. The CDR3 covers 12 residues. CDR1 and CDR2 from the germline V gene are SGHAT and FQNNGV. In DNA form, the CDR3 reads TGTGCCAGCAGCTCAACAGGAGCCGAGCAGTACTTC. Its translation is CASSSTGAEQYF.

CDR3 nucleotides: TGTGCCAGCAGTGTTGGACTACACGGGGGGCGGCAAGAGACCCAGTACTTC. Its translation: CASSVGLHGGRQETQYF. The chain carries TRBV6-1 and TRBJ2-5; a weak D match, TRBD2 (7 bases). Trimming took 4 bases from V and 2 from J, leaving 20 bases between them. Germline values: CDR1 MNHNS, CDR2 SASEGT. The CDR3 is 17 residues long.